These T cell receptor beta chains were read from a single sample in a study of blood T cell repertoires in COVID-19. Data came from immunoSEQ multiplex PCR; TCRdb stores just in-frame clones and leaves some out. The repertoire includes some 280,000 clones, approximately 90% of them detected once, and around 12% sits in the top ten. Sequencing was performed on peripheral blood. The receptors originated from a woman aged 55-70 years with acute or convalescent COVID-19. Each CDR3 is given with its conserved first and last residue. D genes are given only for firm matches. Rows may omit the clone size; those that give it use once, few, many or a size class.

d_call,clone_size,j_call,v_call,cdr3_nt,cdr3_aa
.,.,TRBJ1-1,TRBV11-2,TGTGCCAGCAGCCTTCGACAGATGAACACTGAAGCTTTCTTT,CASSLRQMNTEAFF
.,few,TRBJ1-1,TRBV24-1,TGTGCCACCAGTGAGGCGGGGAGGGATGAAGCTTTCTTT,CATSEAGRDEAFF
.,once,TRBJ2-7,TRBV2,TGTGCCAGCAAGCGACAGGCAAACTCCTACGAGCAGTACTTC,CASKRQANSYEQYF
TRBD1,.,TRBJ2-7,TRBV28,TGTGCCAGCAGTAGGACAGGGACTTACGAGCAGTACTTC,CASSRTGTYEQYF
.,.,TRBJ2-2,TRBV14,TGTGCCAGCAGCCAGACAGCGAACACCGGGGAGCTGTTTTTT,CASSQTANTGELFF
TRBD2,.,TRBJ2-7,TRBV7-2,TGTGCCAGCACCGTGGGGACTAGCGGGGGGGCCGCCTACGAGCAGTACTTC,CASTVGTSGGAAYEQYF
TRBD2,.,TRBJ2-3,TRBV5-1,TGCGCCAGCAGCGGGACTAGCGGAGATACGCAGTATTTT,CASSGTSGDTQYF
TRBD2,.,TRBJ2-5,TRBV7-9,TGTGCCAGCAGCCCCAATGGGGGACTAACTCAAGAGACCCAGTACTTC,CASSPNGGLTQETQYF
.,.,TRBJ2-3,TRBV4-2,TGTGCCAGCAGCCTCCTCACTAGTGCAGATACGCAGTATTTT,CASSLLTSADTQYF
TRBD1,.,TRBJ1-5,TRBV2,TGTGCCAGCGTAGGGACAGGGAACAATCAGCCCCAGCATTTT,CASVGTGNNQPQHF
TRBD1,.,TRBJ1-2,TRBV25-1,TGTGCCAGCAGATCCCGGGACAGCTATGGCTACACCTTC,CASRSRDSYGYTF
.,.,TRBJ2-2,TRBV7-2,TGTGCCAGCAGCTTCCCTACGGGGAACACCGGGGAGCTGTTTTTT,CASSFPTGNTGELFF
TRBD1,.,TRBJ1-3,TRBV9,TGTGCCAGCAGCGCCTTACAGGGGGCTTCTGGAAACACCATATATTTT,CASSALQGASGNTIYF
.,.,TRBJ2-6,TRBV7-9,TGTGCCAGCAGCTTAGAAGGAGCTGGGGCCAACGTCCTGACTTTC,CASSLEGAGANVLTF
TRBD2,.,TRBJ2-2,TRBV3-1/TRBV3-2,TGTGCCAGCAGCCGCTCAACTAGCGGGATATACACCGGGGAGCTGTTTTTT,CASSRSTSGIYTGELFF
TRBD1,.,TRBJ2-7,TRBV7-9,TGTGCCAGCAGCTGGACAGGACCGGATGAGCAGTACTTC,CASSWTGPDEQYF
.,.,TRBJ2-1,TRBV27,TGTGCCAGCAGTCCCCTTGCGGGACTCGACAATGAGCAGTTCTTC,CASSPLAGLDNEQFF
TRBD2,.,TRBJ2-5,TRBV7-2,TGTGCCAGCAGCCCGGGGGGAGGGGCAGAGACCCAGTACTTC,CASSPGGGAETQYF
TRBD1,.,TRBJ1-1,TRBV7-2,TGTGCCAGCAGTCCCCGACAGGGTAATTCTGAAGCTTTCTTT,CASSPRQGNSEAFF
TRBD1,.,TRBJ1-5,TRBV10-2,TGCGCCAGCAGCCCCGACAGGGTTGATCAGCCCCAGCATTTT,CASSPDRVDQPQHF
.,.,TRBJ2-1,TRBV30,TGTGCCTGGAGTGGACAGTACAATGAGCAGTTCTTC,CAWSGQYNEQFF
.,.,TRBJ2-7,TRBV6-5,TGTGCCACCACCCTTTTGGGAGCCTACGAGCAGTACTTC,CATTLLGAYEQYF
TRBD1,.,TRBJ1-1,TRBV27,TGTGCCAGCAGTTTAGGGGGACAGGGGATGGTAGGCACTGAAGCTTTCTTT,CASSLGGQGMVGTEAFF
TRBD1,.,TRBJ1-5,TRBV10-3,TGTGCCATCAGTGAGAAATCGGGACAGATAAATCAGCCCCAGCATTTT,CAISEKSGQINQPQHF
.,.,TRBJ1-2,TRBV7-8,TGTGCCAGCAGCTTAGGCTCAATTGCAGGTCCCCAAAATGGCTACACCTTC,CASSLGSIAGPQNGYTF
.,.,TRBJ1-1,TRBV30,TGTGCCTGGAGTAGGGGGGGGACTGAAGCTTTCTTT,CAWSRGGTEAFF
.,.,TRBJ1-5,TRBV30,TGTGCCTGGAGTGTACCCAGAAACAATCAGCCCCAGCATTTT,CAWSVPRNNQPQHF
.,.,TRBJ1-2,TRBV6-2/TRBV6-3,TGTGCCAGCAGTTACGGGGGCGACAACTATGGCTACACCTTC,CASSYGGDNYGYTF
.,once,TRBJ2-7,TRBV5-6,TGTGCCAGCAGCTTTCAGGGCTACGAGCAGTACTTC,CASSFQGYEQYF
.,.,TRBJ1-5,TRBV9,TGTGCCAGCAGCGTAGGGGTTAATGGAGGAAATCAGCCCCAGCATTTT,CASSVGVNGGNQPQHF
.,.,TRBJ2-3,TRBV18,TGTGCCAGCTCACCCCGCGGACAGAGTAGCACAGATACGCAGTATTTT,CASSPRGQSSTDTQYF
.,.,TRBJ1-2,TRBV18,TGTGCCAGCTCACAACCGGGCCTGTCCTCTGGCTACACCTTC,CASSQPGLSSGYTF
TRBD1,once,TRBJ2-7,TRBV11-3,TGTGCCAGCAGCTTAGCCTATCCCCGGGGGACAGGGAAAACCTACGAGCAGTACTTC,CASSLAYPRGTGKTYEQYF
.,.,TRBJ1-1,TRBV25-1,TGTGCCAGCAGTGGAGCCGGGATGAACACTGAAGCTTTCTTT,CASSGAGMNTEAFF
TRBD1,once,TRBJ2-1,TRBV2,TGTGCCAGCAGCAGGACAGGGGGCAATGAGCAGTTCTTC,CASSRTGGNEQFF
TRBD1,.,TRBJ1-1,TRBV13,TGTGCCAGCAGCTTAGCTTTCCGGGACAGTGAAGCTTTCTTT,CASSLAFRDSEAFF